This T cell receptor (beta chain) was profiled in a study of T cell changes during pregnancy in multiple sclerosis. CDR1 and CDR2 from the germline V gene are SGHTA and FQGNSA. V shed 5 bases and J 1 base; nucleotides not matched to a gene: 3. The CDR3 spans 15 residues. The table came from immunoSEQ multiplex PCR; TCRdb's copy has only in-frame clones and leaves some out. The profile shows about 58,000 clones, about 90% of them singletons. This chain connects TRBV7-2 to TRBJ2-7; the match to TRBD2 covers 12 bases. This receptor was taken from a female donor in good health, enrolled as a control in a pregnancy study. The sample consisted of CD4+ T cells from peripheral blood mononuclear cells, taken after pregnancy. CDR3 in amino acids: CASSPTSGRSYEQYF. Here the CDR3 DNA reads TGTGCCAGCAGCCCAACTAGCGGGAGGTCCTACGAGCAGTACTTC. Full variable domain (missing parts from reference TRBV7-2 and TRBJ2-7): GAGVSQSPSNKVTEKGKDVELRCDPISGHTALYWYRQSLGQGLEFLIYFQGNSAPDKSGLPSDRFSAERTGGSVSTLTIQRTQQEDSAVYLCASSPTSGRSYEQYFGPGTRLTVT.